These T cell receptor beta chains were read from a single sample in a study of Graves' ophthalmopathy and Graves' hyperthyroidism. TCRdb called the multiplex PCR reads again in MiXCR, with one record for every CDR3 protein. The data contain roughly 380,000 distinct CDR3 sequences, 15% of them singletons. The sample was peripheral blood. These receptor sequences come from a woman aged 18-29 years with stable Graves' hyperthyroidism. The CDR3 runs from the conserved cysteine through the conserved F or W.

CDR3 length	J gene	V gene	CDR3 protein
14	TRBJ1-1	TRBV20-1	CSARATGLNTEAFF
13	TRBJ2-2	TRBV6-1	CAILDSNTGELFF
14	TRBJ1-2	TRBV11-2	CASTYLRGVDGYTF
15	TRBJ1-1	TRBV5-1	CASSLGTGFVTEAFF
13	TRBJ1-1	TRBV11-2	CASTPGGSTEAFF
12	TRBJ2-5	TRBV24-1	CATSDRPETQYF
15	TRBJ1-2	TRBV4-1	CASKAGGVANYGYTF
16	TRBJ2-5	TRBV7-2	CASSLARGGGRETQYF
15	TRBJ2-5	TRBV4-2	CASSQGAQEGETQYF
13	TRBJ1-4	TRBV11-2	CASSLAGQGKLFF
15	TRBJ2-5	TRBV11-2	CASSLQGTEQETQYF
15	TRBJ2-5	TRBV6-5	CASSYSSWGYETQYF
13	TRBJ2-7	TRBV20-1	CSASDRVAHEQYF
13	TRBJ1-5	TRBV12-3/TRBV12-4	CASGRGSNQPQHF
12	TRBJ1-2	TRBV12-3/TRBV12-4	CASSFLASGYTF
15	TRBJ1-5	TRBV20-1	CSARDLGQSNQPQHF
15	TRBJ2-4	TRBV12-3/TRBV12-4	CASSFARGPGNIKYF
13	TRBJ2-4	TRBV12-3/TRBV12-4	CASSPTGRNIQYF
14	TRBJ2-7	TRBV7-3	CASSLGGEADEQYF
16	TRBJ1-1	TRBV19	CASSIAGEGTFAEAFF
16	TRBJ1-5	TRBV5-1	CASSPGGTDLNQPQHF
17	TRBJ2-7	TRBV5-1	CASSSKGLAGGLLEQYF
15	TRBJ2-7	TRBV6-2/TRBV6-3	CASSYVAGATLEQYF
13	TRBJ1-1	TRBV6-1	CASRRPGIPEAFF
15	TRBJ1-3	TRBV12-3/TRBV12-4	CASSLRFRSGSTIYF
16	TRBJ1-3	TRBV20-1	CSARDRGGGFGNTIYF
14	TRBJ1-2	TRBV24-1	CATSDSVQGEGYTF
14	TRBJ2-7	TRBV5-1	CASSASGGSYEQYF
15	TRBJ2-5	TRBV5-5	CASSPVSGGQETQYF
15	TRBJ2-2	TRBV11-2	CASSSTGVRTGELFF
13	TRBJ2-7	TRBV12-3/TRBV12-4	CASRPGQGGEQYF
15	TRBJ1-5	TRBV7-9	CASSGTGGAGQPQHF
15	TRBJ2-4	TRBV9	CASSVEVLAKNIQYF
15	TRBJ2-5	TRBV12-3/TRBV12-4	CASSFAGGPGETQYF
15	TRBJ2-2	TRBV12-3/TRBV12-4	CASSSINGGTGELFF
12	TRBJ1-1	TRBV20-1	CSASRTGSEAFF
16	TRBJ1-2	TRBV12-3/TRBV12-4	CASTDDRVKSSYGYTF
14	TRBJ1-2	TRBV6-5	CASSYSANRGGYTF
14	TRBJ1-6	TRBV3-1	CASSQWQGDSPLHF
17	TRBJ1-1	TRBV6-7	CASSYSIPTGDNTEAFF